This T cell receptor beta chain was captured in a study of blood T cell repertoires in COVID-19. Overall study: Samples representing acute and convalescent COVID-19 were sourced from the United States, Italy and Spain. The cDNA or gDNA used as material had been derived from T cells, B-cell-depleted T cells, or PBMCs.

The V and J ends lost 4 bases and 2 bases, in that order; junction bases with no gene match: 8. Germline V gene lookup returns CDR1 PRHDT and CDR2 FYEKMQ (reference sequence). The CDR3 has 15 amino acids. Under the authors' procedure: Researchers report that nucleated cell counts were estimated from reference gene primer amplification. Profiled with immunoSEQ multiplex PCR; TCRdb holds only in-frame clones, not every one. V and J calls and clone size are given by that table; D and trimming were obtained from the DNA. The data contain over 300,000 clones, around 90% of them singletons. The chain joins TRBV13 to TRBJ2-7, with 7 bases identical to TRBD1. Source material: peripheral blood. This clonotype was obtained from a man younger than 30 with active or convalescent COVID-19. The CDR3 region is CASSWGQLGPYEQYF. The CDR3 DNA sequence: TGTGCCAGCAGCTGGGGACAGCTAGGGCCCTACGAGCAGTACTTC. The entire variable domain, with the rest obtained from reference TRBV13 and TRBJ2-7, is as follows: AAGVIQSPRHLIKEKRETATLKCYPIPRHDTVYWYQQGPGQDPQFLISFYEKMQSDKGSIPDRFSAQQFSDYHSELNMSSLELGDSALYFCASSWGQLGPYEQYFGPGTRLTVT.